Detailed here is one TCR beta chain. This sample stems from a study of blood T cell repertoires in COVID-19. Self-reported history from a screening survey and questionnaire set each donor's cohort. The repertoire was sequenced with immunoSEQ multiplex PCR; TCRdb's copy has only in-frame clones and lacks some. The table has 250,000 to 300,000 clones, roughly nine tenths seen once. The CDR3 runs to 16 residues. From germline, CDR1 is SGDLS and CDR2 YYNGEE. Between the trimmed V and J ends, which lost 4 bases and 0 bases, there was a span of 17 bases. The source is a woman in her fifties or sixties who had recovered from COVID-19. This chain links TRBV9 with TRBJ2-7, with D perhaps matching TRBD2 (6 bases). Source material: PBMCs or T cells enriched from blood (not recorded which). CDR3 coding DNA: TGTGCCAGCAGCCCAGAGGTAGCGGACGGCTCCTACGAGCAGTACTTC. It yields the protein CASSPEVADGSYEQYF.